The TCR beta chain under discussion was sequenced for a study of T cell responses to AZD1222 COVID-19 vaccine. Study results and caveats: In a largely white British group with more females than males, clonal diversity was possibly underestimated. Baseline antibody screening turned up just six or seven seropositive AZD1222 recipients.

Remarks on this clone: What it binds is not known.

Generated by immunoSEQ multiplex PCR, the TCRdb table keeps only in-frame clones and is missing some. The table includes some 150,000 clones, approximately 88% detected once. CDR3 length: 12 amino acids. With 3 bases removed from V and 1 base from J, the gap between germline ends came to 6 bases. CDR1 and CDR2 from the germline V gene are DFQATT and SNEGSKA (reference sequence). The genes are TRBV20-1 and TRBJ1-1; D remains ambiguous. Here the sequenced sample was peripheral blood, taken on day 0 of MenACWY control vaccination. The TCR was taken from an adult in good health. CDR3 DNA: TGCAGTGCTAGTTTCCAGAACACTGAAGCTTTCTTT. This codes for CSASFQNTEAFF.